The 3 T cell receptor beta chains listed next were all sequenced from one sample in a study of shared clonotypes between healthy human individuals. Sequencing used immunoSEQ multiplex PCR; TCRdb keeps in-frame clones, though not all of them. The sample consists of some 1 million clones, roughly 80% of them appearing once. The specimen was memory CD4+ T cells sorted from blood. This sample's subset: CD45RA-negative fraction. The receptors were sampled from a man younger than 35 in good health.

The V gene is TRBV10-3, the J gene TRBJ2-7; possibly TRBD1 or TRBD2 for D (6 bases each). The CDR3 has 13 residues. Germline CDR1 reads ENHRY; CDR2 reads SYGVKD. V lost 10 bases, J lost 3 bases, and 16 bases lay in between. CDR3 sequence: CATWGAGLYEQYF. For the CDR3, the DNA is TGTGCCACCTGGGGGGCGGGCCTCTACGAGCAGTACTTC.

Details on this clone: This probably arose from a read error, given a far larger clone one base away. DNA of the CDR3: TGTGCCATCAGTGGAGACTCCTACGAGCGGTACTTC. Its protein is CAISGDSYERYF. This chain links TRBV10-3 with TRBJ2-7; no clear D. Germline loops: CDR1 ENHRY, CDR2 SYGVKD. The CDR3 spans 12 residues.

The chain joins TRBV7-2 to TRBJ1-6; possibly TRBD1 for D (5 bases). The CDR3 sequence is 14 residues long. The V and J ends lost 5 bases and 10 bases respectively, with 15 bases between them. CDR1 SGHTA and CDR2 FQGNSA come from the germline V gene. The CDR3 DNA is TGTGCCAGCAGCCCCCGGGGGGGAAGGTCACCCCTCCACTTT. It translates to CASSPRGGRSPLHF.